The clone carrying this T cell receptor (beta chain) was found a few times. As yet, its antigen is unknown. Looked up from germline, CDR1 is ENHRY and CDR2 is SYGVKD. Trimming shortened V by 7 bases and J by 2 bases, and 9 bases separated the two germline ends. The CDR3 extends over 13 amino acids. Profiling relied on immunoSEQ multiplex PCR, and the TCRdb table lists in-frame clones only, not all of them. The sample consists of more than 90,000 clones, approximately 90% of them appearing once. The data belong to a study of graft-versus-host responses after intestinal transplantation. Study-wide background: Every transplant recipient was induced with anti-thymocyte globulin, then maintained on tacrolimus and steroids for roughly 3 years. Study findings and constraints: Some GvH clones were seen earlier in gut or blood, suggesting intestinal origin.

The source of this sequence is a human donor who was the organ donor for an intestinal transplant. The chain combines TRBV10-3 with TRBJ1-3, with D maybe TRBD1 (6 bases). The material sequenced was unstimulated CD4+ T cells sorted from spleen or lymph node cells, taken before transplant. The chain's CDR3 is CAITGEAGNTIYF. DNA for the CDR3: TGTGCCATCACAGGGGAGGCTGGAAACACCATATATTTT.